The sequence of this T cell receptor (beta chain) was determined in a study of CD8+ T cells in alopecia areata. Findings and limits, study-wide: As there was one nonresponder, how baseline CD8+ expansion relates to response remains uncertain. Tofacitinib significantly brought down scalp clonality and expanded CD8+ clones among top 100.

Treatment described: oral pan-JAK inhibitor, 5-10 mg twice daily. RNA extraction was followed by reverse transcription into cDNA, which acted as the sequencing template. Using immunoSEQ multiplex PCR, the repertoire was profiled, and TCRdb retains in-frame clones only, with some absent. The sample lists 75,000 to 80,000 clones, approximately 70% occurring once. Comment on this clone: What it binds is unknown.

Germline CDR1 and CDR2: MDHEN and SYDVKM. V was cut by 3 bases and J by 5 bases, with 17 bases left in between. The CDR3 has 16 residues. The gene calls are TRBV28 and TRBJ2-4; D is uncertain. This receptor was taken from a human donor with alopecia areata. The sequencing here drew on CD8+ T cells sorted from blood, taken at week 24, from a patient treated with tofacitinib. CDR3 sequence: CASSFLYRSSENIQYF. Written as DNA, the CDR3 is TGTGCCAGCAGTTTCCTGTACCGCTCCAGCGAAAACATTCAGTACTTC.